The following is a TCR beta chain sequence with its context. Sequencing was performed with immunoSEQ multiplex PCR; in TCRdb, only in-frame clones are kept and a portion is missing. There are fewer than 40,000 clones in the sample; approximately 89% occur only once, and more than 0.8% lies in the top ten. Per germline, CDR1 LNHDA and CDR2 SQIVND (reference sequence). CDR3 length: 14 amino acids. Trimming shortened V by 7 bases and J by 0 bases, and 10 bases separated the two germline ends. The data were taken from a study of OX40 agonist ivuxolimab in advanced cancers. The V and J genes are TRBV19 and TRBJ1-5; D unresolved. The material sequenced was CD4+ or CD8+ T cells sorted from blood, taken in a trial of the OX40 agonist ivuxolimab. This clonotype originated in an adult with an advanced solid tumor such as melanoma, head and neck, liver or kidney cancer. CDR3 sequence (DNA): TGTGCCAGTATGCTCTTTAATAGCAATCAGCCCCAGCATTTT. This gives the protein CASMLFNSNQPQHF.